The subject of this entry is one T cell receptor (beta chain). What antigen it recognizes has not been identified. Per-base quality was not reported, and no clone a single base away is much larger than it. Looking up the germline V gene yields CDR1 SNHLY and CDR2 FYNNEI. V is clipped by 3 bases and J by 7 bases, and the sequence between their germline boundaries is 19 bases long. From the cysteine through the phenylalanine, the CDR3 covers 15 amino acids. Only the CDR3 portion is preserved as DNA: 45 bases, with reading frame beginning at the first base. This entry belongs to a study of shared clonotypes between healthy human individuals (dated by TCRdb to the early 2020s). With regard to the full study: Three men and a couple of women, aged 18 to 49 years, made up the cohort. For each donor, CD4 naive and CD4 memory were each given three plates, CD8 naive was given two plates, and CD8 memory was given one plate. To estimate repertoire size and how much clonotypes are shared between individuals, the study performed deep sequencing of blood TCR repertoires from 4 to 6 healthy adults. Different laboratories and diverse techniques were used to prepare libraries and sequence TCR repertoires, to increase sequencing depth and limit assay-specific biases. Leukapheresis yielded between about 0.85 and 10 billion PBMCs per donor.

Donors were healthy HIV-negative adults with no recently reported acute infections or vaccinations. Every donor was a Caucasian adult living in Nashville, Tennessee, USA. CD4+ T cells were enriched through magnetic negative selection, after which naive cells were positively selected on CD45RA and the remaining negative fraction served as the memory subset. Blood was obtained by leukapheresis, after which PBMCs were separated by Ficoll-Histopaque density gradient centrifugation and cryopreserved in liquid nitrogen vapor phase. Analytical flow cytometry was used to check the purity and quantity of every magnetically sorted T cell population. From each sorted fraction, genomic DNA was isolated and quantified by UV absorbance on a Nanodrop 2000c. General conclusions and limits of the study: Higher generation probabilities were observed for clonotypes shared by all four sorted-subset donors than for non-shared clonotypes. Larger estimated clonotype richness was generally found for naive subsets than for memory subsets. Sampling was restricted to blood, and TCR repertoires in tissues likely differ from the TCR repertoires found in blood. Sharing across four donors was observed for about 5% of naive CD4, under 4% of naive CD8, about 2.3% of memory CD4, and around 0.44% of memory CD8 clonotypes. The genetic and exposure-history diversity represented was limited by the small number of donors. Pairwise subsampling led to the expectation that sequencing depth would affect the degree of clonotype sharing among donors. Incomplete sequencing was indicated by rarefaction of sorted-subset datasets, despite the large sequencing depth.

Using the deep immunoSEQ assay, TCR CDR3 regions were amplified from genomic DNA by multiplex PCR. For each cell subset, the extracted genomic DNA was distributed evenly across all wells of several immunoSEQ 96-well plates, and each plate served as one replicate. For sorted subsets, around 200 ng genomic DNA, equal to about 30,000 T cell genomes, was loaded into each replicate PCR. Purified libraries were quantified with a Qubit 3.0 fluorometer, sized on a Bioanalyzer 2100, and re-quantified with the KAPA Library Quantification kit. Every immunoSEQ 96-well plate was sequenced on a dedicated single-read 150-cycle Illumina NextSeq 550 flow cell. The authors' pipeline ran thus. Because the immunoSEQ output included only junctional sequences and no quality scores, the filtering could not be the same as the filtering used for full-length reads. Sequences were annotated with PyIR, a Python wrapper for IgBLAST v1.9, using IMGT germline references to assign V/J genes and CDR3. Reads with weak V/J assignments (E-value above 1e-6), missing CDR3, stop codons, out-of-frame junctions, or ambiguous translated residues were removed. V3J clonotypes were defined by identical inferred V gene, J gene, and CDR3 amino acid sequence. Percentage overlap between repertoires was computed as shared unique clonotypes divided by the size of the smaller repertoire. Repertoire richness was assessed with RTK rarefaction, the Chao1 estimator, and Recon v2.1 estimates of unobserved clonotypes. For all TCRbeta clonotypes obtained by the gDNA method from a few donors, generation probabilities were computed with OLGA. In its TCRdb copy, this immuneACCESS table keeps in-frame sequences only and misses some clones. Where compared with another copy, unresolved V genes explain less than half of these, and the others have no known cause. D and trimming come from the DNA, and the V and J calls and clone size come from that table. The sample data list 1,100,000 or so clones, and roughly 74% of these were observed just once. The biggest ten clones account for approximately 0.56% of the sample.

The receptor was derived from a young man in good health. Some clones in this sample may be carry-over from other donors' samples. The sequence is built from TRBV2 and TRBJ2-7, with no reliable assignment of the D segment. Sequencing input: memory CD4+ T cells from PBMCs. The cell subset or site tag for this specimen amounts to: CD45RA-negative fraction. The nucleotide sequence reads TGTGCCAGCAGTGACGCAGGCCCCAAAGGGTGGGAGCAGTACTTC. Its coded protein is CASSDAGPKGWEQYF.